The 15 T cell receptor beta chains below all came from one sample that was sequenced in a study of naive and memory T cell subsets. A UMI-containing oligonucleotide was joined by 3' ligation to the TCR cDNA template. Amplification of ligated cDNA took four PCR rounds with SP2 and nested alpha and beta constant primers. Using its own MiXCR run on the 5' RACE reads, TCRdb lists one record per CDR3 protein. This table has 50,000 to 65,000 distinct CDR3 sequences, over 6% appearing once. The receptors were gathered from a female donor in good health.

The CDR3 bases are TGTGCCAGCAGTGCCGGGACAGGGAAGAATCAGCCCCAGCATTTT. Protein sequence: CASSAGTGKNQPQHF. V usage is TRBV12-3 or TRBV12-4 and J usage is TRBJ1-5, with 9 bases fitting TRBD1. J gave up 4 bases and V 5 bases, and 6 bases lay outside the gene matches. This CDR3 region has 15 residues.

This clonotype was counted a few times. This chain joins TRBV5-6 and TRBJ2-1; 7 nucleotides align to TRBD2. Looked up from germline, CDR1 is SGHDT and CDR2 is YYEEEE. Trimming cost V 3 bases and J 8 bases; bases outside gene matches: 5. CDR3 length equals 13 residues. The CDR3 DNA reads TGTGCCAGCAGCTCCGGGAGGAAGGATGAGCAGTTCTTC. Residues: CASSSGRKDEQFF.

In this sample, this clonotype turned up many times. The chain has TRBV5-1 and TRBJ1-4; no firm D call. Trimming shortened V by 4 bases and J by 0 bases, and 10 bases separated the two germline ends. Germline CDR1 SGHRS, CDR2 YFSETQ. The CDR3 sequence is 15 residues long. The CDR3 here is CASSSQDPTNEKLFF. The CDR3 nucleotides are TGCGCCAGCAGCAGCCAGGACCCAACTAATGAAAAACTGTTTTTT.

This clonotype was counted at least ten times. The DNA of the CDR3 is TGTGCCAGCAGCCCCGGACCAGGACTTCACAATGAGCAGTTCTTC. Translation gives CASSPGPGLHNEQFF. The chain joins TRBV6-6 to TRBJ2-1; D possibly corresponds to TRBD2 (5 bases). V shed 6 bases and J shed 5 bases, with 17 bases lying between them. Germline V gene data show CDR1 as MNHNY and CDR2 as SVGAGI (reference sequence). CDR3 length: 15 residues.

The chain employs TRBV6-5 and TRBJ1-6, with D unresolved. Trimming removed 5 bases at V and 10 bases at J, with 18 bases between. The germline V gene has CDR1 MNHEY and CDR2 SVGAGI. The CDR3 totals 15 residues. The CDR3 nucleotides are TGTGCCAGCAGTCGGCTAAGGGCCGCAGAGTCACCCCTCCACTTT. Amino acid sequence: CASSRLRAAESPLHF.

This clonotype was observed a few times. V and J are TRBV7-3 and TRBJ2-6, with 8 bases aligning to TRBD1. CDR1 is SGHTA, CDR2 FQGTGA, per germline. The ends lost 3 bases at V and 1 base at J; junction bases unmatched: 5. This CDR3 has 17 amino acids. CDR3 amino acids: CASSLQGAYSGANVLTF. DNA for the CDR3: TGTGCCAGCAGCTTGCAGGGGGCGTATTCTGGGGCCAACGTCCTGACTTTC. Using reference TRBV7-3 and TRBJ2-6 for the parts outside the CDR3, the full variable domain is GAGVSQTPSNKVTEKGKYVELRCDPISGHTALYWYRQSLGQGPEFLIYFQGTGAADDSGLPNDRFFAVRPEGSVSTLKIQRTERGDSAVYLCASSLQGAYSGANVLTFGAGSRLTVL.

To note about this clonotype: Being one base from a much bigger clone, this may be a read error. The genes are TRBV20-1 and TRBJ1-1, with unresolved D. From germline, CDR1 is DFQATT and CDR2 SNEGSKA (reference sequence). This CDR3 region has 14 residues. The CDR3 spells CGSRERVSNTEAFF. Written as DNA, the CDR3 is TGCGGTTCGCGGGAAAGGGTATCGAACACTGAAGCTTTCTTT.

The sample holds a few counts of this clonotype. The CDR3 is CASSRLSGGEPGGTDTQYF. As DNA, the CDR3 is TGCGCCAGCAGCCGACTGAGCGGGGGAGAGCCGGGTGGCACAGATACGCAGTATTTT. The chain is built from TRBV4-3 and TRBJ2-3; TRBD2 aligns across 8 bases. The CDR3 contains 19 residues. The ends lost 4 bases at V and 1 base at J; junction bases unmatched: 16. From germline, CDR1 is LGHNA and CDR2 YSLEER.

This clonotype was counted many times. The chain has TRBV30 and TRBJ1-1; D ambiguous. The CDR3 runs 12 residues. CDR1 GTSNPN and CDR2 SVGIG come from the germline V gene (reference sequence). V shed 5 bases and J shed 7 bases, with 14 bases lying between them. DNA of the CDR3: TGTGCCTGGGTAAGAACGGAACGTGAAGCTTTCTTT. Encoded protein: CAWVRTEREAFF.

Ten or more counts support this clonotype. The chain carries TRBV21-1 and TRBJ2-7. TRBV21-1 is recorded as a pseudogene. CDR3 length equals 17 residues. The CDR3 DNA reads as TGTGCCAGCAGCAAAGGGGGTGGCAGGATGGGAACCTACGAGCAGTACTTC. Amino acid sequence: CASSKGGGRMGTYEQYF.

This clonotype was detected many times. The V gene is TRBV20-1, the J gene TRBJ1-2; D gene uncertain. The V gene lost 0 bases and the J gene lost 4 bases, with 9 bases spanning the gap. The CDR3 covers 13 residues. Germline values: CDR1 DFQATT, CDR2 SNEGSKA (reference sequence). In DNA, the CDR3 is TGCAGTGCTAGAGATAAGCCGGGCTATGGCTACACCTTC. Its protein is CSARDKPGYGYTF.

This chain joins TRBV20-1 and TRBJ1-5, with D possibly being TRBD1 (6 bases). The CDR3 runs 12 residues. Trimming took 2 bases from V and 8 from J, leaving 10 bases between them. In germline, CDR1 is DFQATT, CDR2 SNEGSKA (reference sequence). The CDR3 coding sequence is TGCAGTGCTAGACAGGGGACGGAGCCCCAGCATTTT. It encodes CSARQGTEPQHF.

This clonotype was seen ten or more times. The V and J genes are TRBV12-3 or TRBV12-4 and TRBJ1-1; D possibly corresponds to TRBD1 (5 bases). The V end lost 7 bases, the J end lost 7 bases, and 16 bases lay between the germline ends. CDR3 length equals 13 residues. The CDR3 protein is CASTVRGPGEAFF. DNA for the CDR3: TGTGCCAGCACAGTAAGGGGACCGGGTGAAGCTTTCTTT.

The count of this clonotype is one. The rearrangement joins TRBV29-1 to TRBJ1-2; no clear D. Trimming took off 3 bases at V and 0 bases at J, with 14 bases between the two ends. The CDR3 spans 15 residues. Germline CDR1 reads SQVTM; CDR2 reads ANQGSEA. The CDR3 sequence is CSVDIVEATNYGYTF. The CDR3 nucleotides read TGCAGCGTTGACATAGTGGAGGCGACTAACTATGGCTACACCTTC.

This clonotype occurred many times. The V call is TRBV20-1, the J call TRBJ2-2; D possibly corresponds to TRBD2 (6 bases). The CDR3 is 15 residues long. Trimming removed 5 bases from V and 2 bases from J, with 15 bases in between. The germline gives CDR1 DFQATT, CDR2 SNEGSKA (reference sequence). DNA of the CDR3: TGCAGTGCTCCCCGGGGGATAGCTAACACCGGGGAGCTGTTTTTT. It specifies CSAPRGIANTGELFF.